This T cell receptor beta chain comes out of a study of blood T cell repertoires in COVID-19. Original analysis: Researchers report that nucleated cell counts were estimated from reference gene primer amplification. Clones were read by immunoSEQ multiplex PCR, and TCRdb kept only the in-frame ones, dropping some. The DNA gave D and trimming, while V, J and clone size come from that table. Here the sample spans tens of thousands of clones, roughly 91% being singletons. Trimming cost V 5 bases and J 5 bases; bases outside gene matches: 5. This CDR3 spans 14 amino acids. Per the germline V gene, CDR1 is LNHDA and CDR2 is SQIVND (reference sequence).

Source material: peripheral blood. The clonotype comes from a woman in her 50s in a cohort sampled during active COVID-19. The V and J genes are TRBV19 and TRBJ2-7; TRBD2 aligns across 11 bases. This CDR3 reads CASSLLAGVNEQYF. The CDR3, as DNA: TGTGCCAGTAGTCTACTAGCGGGAGTCAACGAGCAGTACTTC.